This is a list of T cell receptor beta chains from one sample in a study of shared clonotypes between healthy human individuals. This table comes from immunoSEQ multiplex PCR, and its TCRdb copy is limited to in-frame clones, with some not included. Of over 400,000 clones listed, about 96% were seen once; the top ten hold around 0.066%. Sequencing used naive CD4+ T cells sorted from blood. The receptors here all came from a young woman in good health. Both conserved end residues are part of each CDR3. Fields, in order: D gene, V gene, J gene, clone size, CDR3 protein, CDR3 DNA. The D gene is left open where the match is weak. The size of a clone is reported for some rows only, either as once, few or many, or as a class for expanded clones.

.	TRBV29-1	TRBJ1-3	.	CSVDPGLGNTIYF	TGCAGCGTTGATCCGGGGCTTGGAAACACCATATATTTT
.	TRBV28	TRBJ2-7	.	CASRRRGSYEQYF	TGTGCCAGCCGACGAAGGGGCTCCTACGAGCAGTACTTC
.	TRBV28	TRBJ1-2	.	CATASHYGYTF	TGTGCCACCGCCTCCCACTATGGCTACACCTTC
.	TRBV30	TRBJ2-7	.	CAWDTGATYEQYF	TGTGCCTGGGACACTGGGGCGACATACGAGCAGTACTTC
.	TRBV18	TRBJ2-7	.	CASSPTGSGSFYEQYF	TGTGCCAGCTCACCAACTGGGTCAGGGTCCTTTTACGAGCAGTACTTC
TRBD1	TRBV18	TRBJ1-1	.	CASGSPGTGTEAFF	TGTGCCAGCGGGAGTCCCGGGACAGGCACTGAAGCTTTCTTT
.	TRBV28	TRBJ1-1	.	CASSPTGVAGRYTEAFF	TGTGCCAGCAGCCCTACCGGAGTGGCAGGACGGTACACTGAAGCTTTCTTT
TRBD1	TRBV4-2	TRBJ2-7	.	CASSQLGQGAPYEQYF	TGTGCCAGCAGCCAATTAGGACAGGGGGCACCGTACGAGCAGTACTTC
TRBD2	TRBV19	TRBJ2-7	.	CASSILAGPYEQYF	TGTGCCAGTAGTATCCTAGCGGGACCCTACGAGCAGTACTTC
TRBD1	TRBV18	TRBJ1-5	once	CASSRGQGGTGNQPQHF	TGTGCCAGCTCACGGGGACAGGGGGGGACGGGCAATCAGCCCCAGCATTTT
TRBD2	TRBV15	TRBJ2-7	once	CATSKAGSTSYEQYF	TGTGCCACCAGCAAAGCGGGGAGCACATCCTACGAGCAGTACTTC
.	TRBV25-1	TRBJ2-7	.	CASSESMSSYEQYF	TGTGCCAGCAGTGAATCGATGAGCTCCTACGAGCAGTACTTC
.	TRBV6-6	TRBJ2-7	.	CASSYRKLGDEQYF	TGTGCCAGCAGTTACCGAAAACTAGGGGACGAGCAGTACTTC
.	TRBV7-9	TRBJ2-5	.	CASSLFDSGETQYF	TGTGCCAGCAGCTTATTTGACAGTGGGGAGACCCAGTACTTC
TRBD1	TRBV27	TRBJ2-7	.	CASSLATGPHEQYF	TGTGCCAGCAGTTTAGCGACAGGGCCACACGAGCAGTACTTC
.	TRBV19	TRBJ2-7	.	CASSIAPDISYEQYF	TGTGCCAGTAGTATAGCTCCGGACATATCCTACGAGCAGTACTTC
.	TRBV5-4	TRBJ1-1	.	CASSSGSNTEAFF	TGTGCCAGCAGCTCCGGATCGAACACTGAAGCTTTCTTT
TRBD2	TRBV28	TRBJ2-7	.	CASSLAGGRHYEQYF	TGTGCCAGCAGTTTAGCGGGAGGGAGGCACTACGAGCAGTACTTC
.	TRBV11-2	TRBJ2-2	.	CASSPTRGTNLELFF	TGTGCCAGCAGCCCGACTAGAGGTACCAACCTGGAGCTGTTTTTT
.	TRBV10-3	TRBJ2-3	.	CAISESYLDTNTQYF	TGTGCCATCAGTGAGTCTTACCTGGACACTAATACGCAGTATTTT
.	TRBV9	TRBJ1-2	.	CASSARDGPPTDYGYTF	TGTGCCAGCAGCGCCCGGGACGGCCCCCCTACTGACTATGGCTACACCTTC
TRBD2	TRBV30	TRBJ2-4	once	CAWSHLSGSKNIQYF	TGTGCCTGGAGCCACCTTAGCGGGAGCAAAAACATTCAGTACTTC
TRBD1	TRBV5-4	TRBJ2-7	once	CASSFQGVSGEQYF	TGTGCCAGCAGCTTCCAGGGGGTCTCGGGGGAGCAGTACTTC
TRBD1	TRBV6-5	TRBJ2-7	once	CASSYLRDRAKREQYF	TGTGCCAGCAGCTACCTACGGGACAGGGCAAAACGCGAGCAGTACTTC